These 4 T cell receptor beta chains originate from one sample sequenced in a study of blood T cells in healthy people across ages. A sample-barcoded 5' primer and a J-beta primer mix were used in a second PCR of about 7 to 12 cycles. MiXCR, run by TCRdb on the 5' RACE reads, gives a single entry per CDR3 protein. The sample yields about 2 million distinct CDR3 sequences, around half seen once. Sequencing input: blood. The receptors were gathered from a woman aged 40 to 50 in good health.

The rearrangement joins TRBV25-1 to TRBJ2-3; D might be TRBD2 (6 bases). V was trimmed by 8 bases and J by 4 bases, leaving 22 bases between them. Germline V gene lookup returns CDR1 MGHDK and CDR2 SYGVNS. The CDR3 runs 16 residues. The CDR3 DNA reads as TGTGCCAGCTCTGTGGGTTTGACTAGGTCCGCAGATACGCAGTATTTT. This gives the protein CASSVGLTRSADTQYF.

The rearrangement joins TRBV29-1 to TRBJ2-3; D is unresolved. Germline CDR1 and CDR2: SQVTM and ANQGSEA. V lost 7 bases and J lost 3, with 8 bases in between. The CDR3 length is 11 residues. CDR3 sequence reads: CSGLRTDTQYF. The CDR3, as DNA: TGCAGCGGCCTCAGAACAGATACGCAGTATTTT.

CDR3 nucleotide sequence: TGTGCCAGCAGCTGGCCTGTGGGACAGGCTTTCAATGAGCAGTTCTTC. Its translation: CASSWPVGQAFNEQFF. The chain carries TRBV7-2 and TRBJ2-1; 8 bases map to TRBD1. Germline values: CDR1 SGHTA, CDR2 FQGNSA. The CDR3 consists of 16 residues. V lost 4 bases and J lost 6; bases outside the gene matches: 11. Drawing the rest from reference TRBV7-2 and TRBJ2-1, the complete variable domain is GAGVSQSPSNKVTEKGKDVELRCDPISGHTALYWYRQSLGQGLEFLIYFQGNSAPDKSGLPSDRFSAERTGGSVSTLTIQRTQQEDSAVYLCASSWPVGQAFNEQFFGPGTRLTVL.

About this clonotype: This could be a read error, since a much larger clone is one nucleotide away. V is TRBV7-2 and J is TRBJ2-1, with D perhaps TRBD2 (5 bases). Trimming removed 5 bases from V and 6 bases from J, with 14 bases in between. Germline-derived CDR1 and CDR2 are SGHTA and FQGNSA. CDR3 length: 14 amino acids. The CDR3 sequence is CASSVGPSSNEQFF. The CDR3 DNA is TGTGCCAGCAGCGTAGGGCCTAGCTCCAATGAGCAGTTCTTC.